Sequencing of this T cell receptor beta chain was carried out in a study of blood T cell repertoires in COVID-19. The overall study: Italy, Spain and the United States were the sources of the convalescent and acute COVID-19 samples.

Sequencing was performed with immunoSEQ multiplex PCR; in TCRdb, only in-frame clones are kept and a portion is missing. The sample carries roughly 34,000 clones, approximately 90% recorded once. The germline gives CDR1 SGDLS, CDR2 YYNGEE. V lost 0 bases and J lost 7; bases outside the gene matches: 14. This CDR3 is built from 19 residues. Sequenced input: peripheral blood. J is TRBJ2-3 and V is TRBV9, with 13 bases aligning to TRBD2. This receptor was taken from an elderly woman with active or convalescent COVID-19. The DNA for the CDR3 is TGTGCCAGCAGCGTAGCAGGGGACATGGGACTAGCGGGGCCATATACGCAGTATTTT. Protein: CASSVAGDMGLAGPYTQYF.